A selection of T cell receptor beta chains follows, all from one sample in a study of response to subunit inactivated influenza vaccine. TCRdb re-derived calls from the RT-PCR reads in MiXCR, one entry per CDR3 protein. The data show more than 450,000 distinct CDR3 sequences, less than 10% seen once. The material was PBMCs from blood, obtained less than 30 months after vaccination. These TCRs come from a man in his fifties or sixties who received an inactivated influenza vaccine. The CDR3 runs from the conserved cysteine through the conserved F or W. A D gene is named only where the DNA matches it firmly. Size is omitted from some rows. Given values are once, few, many or a class for expanded clones.

d_call	v_call	clone_size	j_call	cdr3_aa	cdr3_nt
TRBD1	TRBV14	few	TRBJ1-2	CASSQVGTASYGYTF	TGTGCCAGCAGCCAAGTCGGGACAGCATCTTATGGCTACACCTTC
NA	TRBV7-9	few	TRBJ2-7	CASSLGWSDEQYF	TGTGCCAGCAGCTTAGGTTGGTCCGACGAGCAGTACTTC
TRBD1	TRBV28	NA	TRBJ1-4	CASSPLPRGIGEEKLFF	TGTGCCAGCAGCCCGCTTCCCAGGGGGATTGGGGAGGAAAAACTGTTTTTT
NA	TRBV14	many	TRBJ2-1	CASSQVGGEKLGSYNEQFF	TGTGCCAGCAGCCAAGTCGGAGGGGAAAAGCTGGGCTCCTACAATGAGCAGTTCTTC
NA	TRBV24-1	many	TRBJ2-5	CATSDLDSQETQYF	TGTGCCACCAGTGACCTCGACAGCCAAGAGACCCAGTACTTC
NA	TRBV5-1	many	TRBJ1-1	CASSLARESEAFF	TGCGCCAGCAGCTTGGCCCGCGAGTCGGAAGCTTTCTTT
NA	TRBV7-2	NA	TRBJ1-1	CASSEGLGNEAFF	TGTGCCAGCAGCGAAGGGCTGGGCAATGAAGCTTTCTTT
TRBD1	TRBV20-1	NA	TRBJ1-1	CSAQIFRDRNTEAFF	TGCAGTGCTCAAATATTCCGGGACAGAAACACTGAAGCTTTCTTT
NA	TRBV6-1	NA	TRBJ2-1	CASNPRVTGLNEQFF	TGTGCCAGCAACCCCCGGGTGACAGGTCTCAATGAGCAGTTCTTC
NA	TRBV18	NA	TRBJ2-1	CASSPQMGRGNEQFF	TGTGCCAGCTCACCCCAGATGGGCCGGGGCAATGAGCAGTTCTTC
NA	TRBV6-2/TRBV6-3	few	TRBJ2-5	CASSLRGPLQETQYF	TGTGCCAGCAGTTTGCGGGGGCCCTTACAAGAGACCCAGTACTTC
NA	TRBV7-9	NA	TRBJ1-4	CASSLIPGLTNEKLFF	TGTGCCAGCAGCTTAATTCCGGGACTGACTAATGAAAAACTGTTTTTT
TRBD1	TRBV2	many	TRBJ2-3	CASSEAGTAQDTQYF	TGTGCCAGCAGTGAAGCCGGGACAGCCCAAGATACGCAGTATTTT
TRBD2	TRBV5-1	few	TRBJ2-1	CASSSNAPGTSGGYEQFF	TGCGCCAGCAGCTCGAATGCTCCCGGGACTAGCGGGGGCTATGAGCAGTTCTTC
NA	TRBV3-1	NA	TRBJ2-3	CASSQDPLESDTQYF	TGTGCCAGCAGCCAAGACCCCTTAGAATCAGATACGCAGTATTTT
NA	TRBV6-5	NA	TRBJ1-1	CASHNSGGRIAEAFF	TGTGCCAGTCATAACTCGGGGGGGAGGATAGCTGAAGCTTTCTTT
NA	TRBV20-1	many	TRBJ1-1	CSARVGLTEAFF	TGCAGTGCCCGAGTGGGGTTGACTGAAGCTTTCTTT
NA	TRBV20-1	many	TRBJ2-7	CSARQGMRTYEQYF	TGCAGTGCTAGGCAGGGGATGAGGACCTACGAGCAGTACTTC
TRBD2	TRBV28	few	TRBJ2-5	CASSFNPDASSGLRETQYF	TGTGCCAGCAGTTTCAACCCTGACGCGTCTAGCGGCCTCCGGGAGACCCAGTACTTC
NA	TRBV6-2/TRBV6-3	NA	TRBJ1-2	CASSYSFLGAVLDGYTF	TGTGCCAGCAGTTACTCGTTCCTGGGGGCGGTATTGGATGGCTACACCTTC
TRBD2	TRBV6-5	few	TRBJ2-1	CASSYGPGGDGEQFF	TGTGCCAGCAGTTACGGGCCGGGAGGCGATGGTGAGCAGTTCTTC
NA	TRBV7-2	NA	TRBJ1-2	CASSLEFRTANYGYTF	TGTGCCAGCAGCTTAGAGTTTAGGACAGCTAACTATGGCTACACCTTC
NA	TRBV24-1	many	TRBJ2-1	CATSEHHNEQFF	TGTGCCACCAGTGAACATCACAATGAGCAGTTCTTC
TRBD1	TRBV20-1	NA	TRBJ2-7	CSAQTGGLNYEQYF	TGCAGTGCTCAAACAGGGGGCCTTAACTACGAGCAGTACTTC
TRBD1	TRBV10-3	NA	TRBJ1-2	CAIRGDRANYGYTF	TGTGCCATCAGAGGTGACAGGGCCAACTATGGCTACACCTTC
TRBD2	TRBV20-1	NA	TRBJ2-5	CSAIAGRETQYF	TGCAGTGCCATAGCGGGGAGGGAGACCCAGTACTTC
TRBD2	TRBV20-1	many	TRBJ2-7	CSARTPDASGTTEQYF	TGCAGTGCTAGGACCCCTGACGCTAGCGGGACTACCGAGCAGTACTTC
TRBD1	TRBV4-1	NA	TRBJ2-7	CASSLDPRSTGGIGYEQYF	TGCGCCAGCAGCCTAGATCCTCGTTCGACAGGGGGAATTGGCTACGAGCAGTACTTC
NA	TRBV4-1	many	TRBJ1-4	CASSQTGTTNEKLFF	TGCGCCAGCAGCCAAACAGGGACAACTAATGAAAAACTGTTTTTT
NA	TRBV6-4	NA	TRBJ2-3	CASSAGSEADTQYF	TGTGCCAGCAGTGCAGGGAGTGAGGCAGATACGCAGTATTTT
TRBD2	TRBV27	many	TRBJ2-7	CASSSGSGGYEQYF	TGTGCCAGCAGTTCGGGAAGCGGGGGTTACGAGCAGTACTTC
TRBD2	TRBV7-9	few	TRBJ2-3	CASSPWTSGLTDTQYF	TGTGCCAGCAGCCCATGGACTAGCGGGTTGACAGATACGCAGTATTTT
NA	TRBV5-1	many	TRBJ2-2	CASSGVATDTGELFF	TGCGCCAGCAGCGGTGTGGCGACTGACACCGGGGAGCTGTTTTTT
NA	TRBV28	many	TRBJ2-2	CASSSGLNTGELFF	TGTGCCAGCAGTTCCGGACTAAACACCGGGGAGCTGTTTTTT
TRBD1	TRBV29-1	many	TRBJ1-2	CSAGQGAYGYTF	TGCAGCGCTGGACAGGGGGCCTATGGCTACACCTTC
NA	TRBV12-3/TRBV12-4	NA	TRBJ2-3	CASSRRTSTDTQYF	TGTGCCAGCAGCCGACGGACTAGCACAGATACGCAGTATTTT
TRBD1	TRBV24-1	many	TRBJ2-1	CATSDPGTGDNEQFF	TGTGCCACCAGTGATCCCGGGACAGGGGACAATGAGCAGTTCTTC
NA	TRBV7-8	many	TRBJ2-1	CASSLAVGINEQFF	TGTGCCAGCAGCTTAGCGGTAGGGATAAATGAGCAGTTCTTC
TRBD1	TRBV6-1	few	TRBJ1-1	CASSLRTGGNTEAFF	TGTGCCAGCAGTCTAAGGACAGGGGGCAACACTGAAGCTTTCTTT
NA	TRBV20-1	few	TRBJ1-5	CSARASYSNQPQHF	TGCAGTGCTAGAGCTAGTTATAGCAATCAGCCCCAGCATTTT
TRBD1	TRBV20-1	NA	TRBJ1-2	CSARRTGGAHGYTF	TGCAGTGCTAGAAGGACAGGGGGCGCCCATGGCTACACCTTC
TRBD2	TRBV6-5	NA	TRBJ2-1	CASSSAGGTSGGNEQFF	TGTGCCAGCAGTTCCGCCGGTGGGACTAGCGGGGGCAATGAGCAGTTCTTC
NA	TRBV20-1	many	TRBJ2-7	CSAADVGREYYEQYF	TGCAGTGCCGCCGATGTAGGCAGGGAGTACTACGAGCAGTACTTC
TRBD1	TRBV6-5	NA	TRBJ2-7	CASRYRQGITPYEQYF	TGTGCCAGCAGATATCGACAGGGAATAACCCCCTACGAGCAGTACTTC
NA	TRBV12-3/TRBV12-4	NA	TRBJ1-6	CASSLAHGGPYNSPLHF	TGTGCCAGCAGTTTAGCGCATGGGGGGCCCTATAATTCACCCCTCCACTTT